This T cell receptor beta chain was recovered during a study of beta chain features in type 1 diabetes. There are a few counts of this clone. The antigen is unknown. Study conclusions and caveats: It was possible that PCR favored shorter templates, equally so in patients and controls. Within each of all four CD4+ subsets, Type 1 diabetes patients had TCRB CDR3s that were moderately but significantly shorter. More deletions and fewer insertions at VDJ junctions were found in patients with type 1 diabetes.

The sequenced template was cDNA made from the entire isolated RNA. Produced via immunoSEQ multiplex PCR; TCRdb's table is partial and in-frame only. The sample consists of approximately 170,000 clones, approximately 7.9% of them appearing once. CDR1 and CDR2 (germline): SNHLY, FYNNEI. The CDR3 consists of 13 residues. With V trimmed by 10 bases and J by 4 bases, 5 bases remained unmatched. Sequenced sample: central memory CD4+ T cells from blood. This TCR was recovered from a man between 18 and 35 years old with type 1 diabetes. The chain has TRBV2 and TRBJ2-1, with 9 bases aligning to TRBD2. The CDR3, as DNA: TGTGCCATAGCTAGCGGGGAGTACAATGAGCAGTTCTTC. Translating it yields CAIASGEYNEQFF.